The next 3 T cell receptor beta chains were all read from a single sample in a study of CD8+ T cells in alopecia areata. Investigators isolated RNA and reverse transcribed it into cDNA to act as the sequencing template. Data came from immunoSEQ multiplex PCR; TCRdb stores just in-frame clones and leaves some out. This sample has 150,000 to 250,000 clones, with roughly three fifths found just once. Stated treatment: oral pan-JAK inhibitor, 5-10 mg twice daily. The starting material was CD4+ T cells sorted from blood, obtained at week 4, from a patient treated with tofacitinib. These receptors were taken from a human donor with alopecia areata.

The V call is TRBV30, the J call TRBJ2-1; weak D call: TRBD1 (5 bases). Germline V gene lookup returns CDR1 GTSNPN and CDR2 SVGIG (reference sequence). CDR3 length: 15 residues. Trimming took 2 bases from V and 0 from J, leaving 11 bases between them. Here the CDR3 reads CAWSRSGASYNEQFF. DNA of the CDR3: TGTGCCTGGAGTAGATCTGGGGCCTCCTACAATGAGCAGTTCTTC.

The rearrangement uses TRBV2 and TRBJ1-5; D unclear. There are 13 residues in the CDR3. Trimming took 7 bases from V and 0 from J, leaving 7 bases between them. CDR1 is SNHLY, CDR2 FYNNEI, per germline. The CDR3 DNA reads TGTGCCAGCATTCAAGATAGCAATCAGCCCCAGCATTTT. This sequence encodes CASIQDSNQPQHF. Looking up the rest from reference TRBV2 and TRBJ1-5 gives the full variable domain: EPEVTQTPSHQVTQMGQEVILRCVPISNHLYFYWYRQILGQKVEFLVSFYNNEISEKSEIFDDQFSVERPDGSNFTLKIRSTKLEDSAMYFCASIQDSNQPQHFGDGTRLSIL.

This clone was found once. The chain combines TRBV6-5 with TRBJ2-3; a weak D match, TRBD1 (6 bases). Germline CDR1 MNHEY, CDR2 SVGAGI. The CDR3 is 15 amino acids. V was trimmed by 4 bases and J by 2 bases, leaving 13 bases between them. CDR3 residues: CASSSWTDSTDTQYF. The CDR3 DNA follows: TGTGCCAGCAGTTCCTGGACAGATTCCACAGATACGCAGTATTTT.